This T cell receptor (beta chain) was obtained from a study of shared clonotypes between healthy human individuals. The protocol was immunoSEQ multiplex PCR, while the TCRdb copy is restricted to in-frame clones and leaves out a portion. The sample carries about 2.3 million clones, under 95% recorded once. The CDR3 contains 14 residues. The V end was cut by 5 bases, the J end by 4 bases, with 14 bases between. Germline V lookup: CDR1 SEHNR, CDR2 FQNEAQ (reference sequence). Sequenced sample: naive CD4+ T cells from PBMCs. This sample's subset: CD45RA+ positively selected. This receptor was identified in a man aged 18 to 30 in good health. Some clones in this sample may be carry-over from other donors' samples. The chain recombines TRBV7-9 with TRBJ1-2; no reliable D call. CDR3 DNA: TGTGCCAGCAGCCCCTCCCGAATTAGCTATGGCTACACCTTC. Translation: CASSPSRISYGYTF.